A selection of T cell receptor beta chains follows, all from one sample in a study of shared clonotypes between healthy human individuals. Profiling relied on immunoSEQ multiplex PCR, and the TCRdb table lists in-frame clones only, not all of them. The repertoire holds approximately 350,000 clones, with 96% as singletons. Sequencing used memory CD8+ T cells sorted from blood. The receptors come from a man aged 30 to 39 in good health. The CDR3 runs from the conserved cysteine through the conserved F or W. Fields, in order: D gene, V gene, J gene, clone size, CDR3 protein, CDR3 DNA. The D gene is left open where the match is weak. A clone size is listed for some rows: how often the clone was seen (once, few, many), or a class if it is expanded.

TRBD1	TRBV6-5	TRBJ2-7	.	CASSYRDRGPYEQYF	TGTGCCAGCAGTTACCGGGACAGGGGCCCCTACGAGCAGTACTTC
TRBD2	TRBV4-1	TRBJ2-5	.	CASTRLAGGLYQETQYF	TGCGCCAGCACCCGACTAGCGGGAGGACTCTACCAAGAGACCCAGTACTTC
TRBD2	TRBV11-2	TRBJ2-4	once	CASSAGLATPVRGRNIQYF	TGTGCCAGCAGCGCGGGACTAGCGACCCCCGTGAGGGGCAGGAACATTCAGTACTTC
.	TRBV29-1	TRBJ2-1	.	CSVAHNEQFF	TGCAGCGTCGCTCACAATGAGCAGTTCTTC
.	TRBV5-1	TRBJ1-3	.	CASSLDSRSGNTIYF	TGCGCCAGCAGCCTAGACAGTCGCTCTGGAAACACCATATATTTT
.	TRBV5-4	TRBJ1-2	.	CASSSGRVGEGYTF	TGTGCCAGCAGCTCAGGGAGGGTAGGGGAAGGCTACACCTTC
.	TRBV5-4	TRBJ2-5	.	CASSYSRGDQETQYF	TGTGCCAGCAGCTACTCTAGGGGCGACCAAGAGACCCAGTACTTC
.	TRBV5-6	TRBJ2-5	.	CASSLAPTTKETQYF	TGTGCCAGCAGCTTGGCCCCGACTACCAAAGAGACCCAGTACTTC
TRBD2	TRBV6-1	TRBJ2-7	.	CASSEARLADYYEQYF	TGTGCCAGCAGTGAAGCGAGGCTAGCGGATTACTACGAGCAGTACTTC
TRBD2	TRBV30	TRBJ2-1	.	CAWRLSLSGMYNEQFF	TGTGCCTGGAGGCTTAGCCTGAGCGGGATGTACAATGAGCAGTTCTTC
.	TRBV18	TRBJ2-7	once	CASSPFEQGNEQYF	TGTGCCAGCTCACCATTTGAACAGGGTAACGAGCAGTACTTC
.	TRBV11-3	TRBJ2-5	.	CASSSTQGGGETQYF	TGTGCCAGCAGCTCGACACAGGGGGGGGGAGAGACCCAGTACTTC
TRBD2	TRBV15	TRBJ2-7	.	CATSRVREKEQYF	TGTGCCACCAGCAGAGTGCGGGAGAAAGAGCAGTACTTC
.	TRBV6-6	TRBJ1-2	.	CASSQQGNYGYTF	TGTGCCAGCAGCCAACAGGGAAACTATGGCTACACCTTC
.	TRBV28	TRBJ2-7	.	CASNTPGPGMSEQYF	TGTGCCAGCAACACCCCGGGACCCGGGATGAGCGAGCAGTACTTC
.	TRBV7-2	TRBJ2-1	.	CASSLVVAPAWQGINEQFF	TGTGCCAGCAGCTTAGTAGTTGCCCCCGCGTGGCAGGGCATCAATGAGCAGTTCTTC
.	TRBV2	TRBJ1-1	.	CASSPRQFNTEAFF	TGTGCCAGCAGTCCAAGACAGTTTAACACTGAAGCTTTCTTT
.	TRBV12-1	TRBJ2-5	.	CASSFRDFQETQYF	TGTGCCAGCAGCTTCAGGGACTTCCAAGAGACCCAGTACTTC
.	TRBV10-3	TRBJ2-5	once	CAISVGIQETQYF	TGTGCCATCAGTGTGGGCATCCAAGAGACCCAGTACTTC
.	TRBV11-2	TRBJ2-3	.	CASSRREYPSDTQYF	TGTGCCAGCAGCCGACGGGAGTACCCCTCCGATACGCAGTATTTT
.	TRBV5-6	TRBJ2-2	.	CASSPIARDTGELFF	TGTGCCAGCAGCCCCATAGCGAGGGACACCGGGGAGCTGTTTTTT
TRBD1	TRBV5-1	TRBJ2-7	.	CASTRTGSRVYEQYF	TGCGCCAGCACCCGGACAGGGAGCCGAGTATACGAGCAGTACTTC
TRBD1	TRBV6-5	TRBJ1-3	.	CASSRTGGSGNTIYF	TGTGCCAGCAGCCGGACAGGGGGGTCTGGAAACACCATATATTTT
.	TRBV5-6	TRBJ2-3	.	CASSLEGPHRTTDTQYF	TGTGCCAGCAGCTTGGAGGGACCCCACCGCACCACAGATACGCAGTATTTT
TRBD1	TRBV9	TRBJ1-3	.	CASSVEGTGGNTIYF	TGTGCCAGCAGCGTAGAGGGGACAGGGGGTAACACCATATATTTT